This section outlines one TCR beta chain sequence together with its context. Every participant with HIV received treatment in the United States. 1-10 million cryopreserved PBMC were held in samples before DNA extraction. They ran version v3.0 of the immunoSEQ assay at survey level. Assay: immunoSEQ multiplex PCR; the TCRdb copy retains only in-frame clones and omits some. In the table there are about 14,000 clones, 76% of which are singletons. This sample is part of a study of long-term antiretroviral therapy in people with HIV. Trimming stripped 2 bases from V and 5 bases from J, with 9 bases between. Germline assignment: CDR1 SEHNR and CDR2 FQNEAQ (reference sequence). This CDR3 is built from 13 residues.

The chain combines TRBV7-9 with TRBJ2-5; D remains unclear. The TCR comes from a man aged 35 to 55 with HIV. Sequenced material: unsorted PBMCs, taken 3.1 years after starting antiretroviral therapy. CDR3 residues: CASSLPPRETQYF. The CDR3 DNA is TGTGCCAGCAGCTTACCCCCTAGGGAGACCCAGTACTTC.